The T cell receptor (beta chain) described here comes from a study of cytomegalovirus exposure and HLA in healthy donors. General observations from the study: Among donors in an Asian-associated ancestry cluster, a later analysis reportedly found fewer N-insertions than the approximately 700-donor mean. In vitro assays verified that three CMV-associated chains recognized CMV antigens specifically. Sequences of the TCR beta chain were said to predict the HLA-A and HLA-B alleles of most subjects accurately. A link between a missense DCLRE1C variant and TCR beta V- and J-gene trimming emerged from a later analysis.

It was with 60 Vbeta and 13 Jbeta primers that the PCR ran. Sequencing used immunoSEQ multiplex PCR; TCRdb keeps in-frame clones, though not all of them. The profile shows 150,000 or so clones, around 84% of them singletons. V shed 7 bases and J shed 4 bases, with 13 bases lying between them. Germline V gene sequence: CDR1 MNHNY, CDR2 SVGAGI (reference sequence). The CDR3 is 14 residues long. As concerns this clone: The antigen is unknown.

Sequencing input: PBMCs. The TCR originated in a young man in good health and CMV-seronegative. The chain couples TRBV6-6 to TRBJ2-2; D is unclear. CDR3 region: CASIKQNPTGELFF. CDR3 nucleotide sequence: TGTGCCAGCATCAAACAGAACCCCACCGGGGAGCTGTTTTTT.